This TCR beta chain is drawn from a study of response to subunit inactivated influenza vaccine. General study points: T cells newly recruited by each seasonal influenza vaccination are few, the authors suggested.

In regard to this clonotype: No antigen is known for it.

TCRdb called the RT-PCR reads again in MiXCR, with one record for every CDR3 protein. In the table there are 170,000 or so distinct CDR3 sequences, about 11% of which are singletons. The sample was CD8+ T cells sorted from PBMCs, taken approximately 25 months after vaccination. This TCR was recovered from a man aged 50 to 69 who received an inactivated influenza vaccine.

CDR3 DNA sequence: TGTGCCAGCAGTTTCACGCAAGGGGCTTACAATGAGCAGTTCTTC. Protein sequence: CASSFTQGAYNEQFF. The chain couples TRBV28 to TRBJ2-1; D might be TRBD1 (5 bases). The CDR3 runs to 15 residues. CDR1 is MDHEN and CDR2 is SYDVKM in the germline V gene. With 3 bases removed from V and 4 bases from J, the gap between germline ends came to 13 bases.